Listed below are T cell receptor beta chains from one sample, sequenced in a study of CD8+ T cells in alopecia areata. Repertoires were generated with immunoSEQ multiplex PCR, while TCRdb's copy carries only in-frame clones and drops some. Among over 150,000 clones, around 50% were seen once, and the ten largest hold roughly 15%. The sample in question was CD4+ T cells sorted from blood, obtained at week 0. These TCRs come from a human donor with alopecia areata. CDR3s include the opening cysteine and the closing phenylalanine or tryptophan. Fields, in order: J gene, V gene, D gene, clone size, CDR3 DNA, CDR3 protein. The D gene is left open where the match is weak. The size field is filled for only some rows; it gives once, few, many or a size class.

TRBJ1-5 TRBV25-1 NA NA TGTGCCAGCAGTGAGGGTAATCAGCCCCAGCATTTT CASSEGNQPQHF
TRBJ2-5 TRBV29-1 NA once TGCAGCGTTGATGTGGCGGGTGGGGTTCAAGAGACCCAGTACTTC CSVDVAGGVQETQYF
TRBJ2-7 TRBV29-1 NA few TGCAGCGTTGGTTCAGGGACCTACGAGCAGTACTTC CSVGSGTYEQYF
TRBJ1-1 TRBV2 NA NA TGTGCCAGCAGTGTAGTATGGGACACTGAAGCTTTCTTT CASSVVWDTEAFF
TRBJ1-1 TRBV4-1 NA NA TGCGCCAGCAGCCGAGAAGCAGGGCCATCTGAAGCTTTCTTT CASSREAGPSEAFF
TRBJ1-1 TRBV5-1 NA NA TGCGCCAGCAGCTTGGGAGGCGGGGGCACTGAAGCTTTCTTT CASSLGGGGTEAFF
TRBJ1-4 TRBV9 NA NA TGTGCCAGCAGCGTAGAGGGCAGAAGGGAAAAACTGTTTTTT CASSVEGRREKLFF
TRBJ1-5 TRBV19 NA NA TGTGCCAGTACTCCGCAGGGGTATAGCAATCAGCCCCAGCATTTT CASTPQGYSNQPQHF
TRBJ1-1 TRBV7-6 NA few TGTGCCAGCAGCTATCGGGGGGGAGAGAACACTGAAGCTTTCTTT CASSYRGGENTEAFF
TRBJ2-2 TRBV29-1 NA few TGCAGCGTTGTCGGCAGGGGGGACACCGGGGAGCTGTTTTTT CSVVGRGDTGELFF
TRBJ1-1 TRBV29-1 TRBD1 once TGCAGCGCTAGGACAGGGCTTGAAGCTTTCTTT CSARTGLEAFF
TRBJ1-1 TRBV12-5 NA NA TGTGCTAGTGGCCGTTTGGCGGGGACAACTGAAGCTTTCTTT CASGRLAGTTEAFF
TRBJ1-6 TRBV10-3 TRBD1 NA TGTGCCATCACTGGACAGGCTGGAAATTCACCCCTCCACTTT CAITGQAGNSPLHF
TRBJ1-1 TRBV30 TRBD1 NA TGTGCCTGGAGCCGGGACAGGGGGGGGACTGAAGCTTTCTTT CAWSRDRGGTEAFF
TRBJ1-2 TRBV6-5 NA NA TGTGCCAGCAGTCCAGGTTACTATGGCTACACCTTC CASSPGYYGYTF
TRBJ2-6 TRBV5-1 NA few TGCGCCAGCAGCTTGGATGAGTTCTCTGGGGCCAACGTCCTGACTTTC CASSLDEFSGANVLTF
TRBJ2-1 TRBV15 TRBD2 NA TGTGCCACCACCCCTAATCGGGGGGTCTCCTACAATGAGCAGTTCTTC CATTPNRGVSYNEQFF
TRBJ2-7 TRBV18 TRBD1 NA TGTGCCAGCTCACAGGGGGCAGGCTACGAGCAGTACTTC CASSQGAGYEQYF
TRBJ2-7 TRBV29-1 NA NA TGCAGCGTTGAAGTGGGGGGACGATACGAGCAGTACTTC CSVEVGGRYEQYF
TRBJ2-3 TRBV2 NA NA TGTGCCAGCAGAATCGGGTCCCCAGCGCCAGATACGCAGTATTTT CASRIGSPAPDTQYF
TRBJ2-7 TRBV19 NA once TGTGCCAGTAGTCAACAGGGATACGAGCAGTACTTC CASSQQGYEQYF
TRBJ2-1 TRBV25-1 TRBD2 NA TGTGCCACCAACCATGCGGGACTAGTAGGCAATGAGCAGTTCTTC CATNHAGLVGNEQFF
TRBJ1-1 TRBV6-5 TRBD1 NA TGTGCCTGTCAAACAGGGGGCACTGAAGCTTTCTTT CACQTGGTEAFF
TRBJ2-5 TRBV29-1 TRBD1 NA TGCAGCGCCACAGACAGGGCACACGAGACCCAGTACTTC CSATDRAHETQYF
TRBJ2-3 TRBV18 TRBD2 NA TGTGCCAGCTCACGTCTAGCGGGGGCAGATACGCAGTATTTT CASSRLAGADTQYF
TRBJ1-2 TRBV29-1 NA NA TGCAGCGTGGGGGGTGTCTATGGCTACACCTTC CSVGGVYGYTF
TRBJ2-1 TRBV2 NA NA TGTGCCAGCAGAGACCGACTAGGGTCCTACAATGAGCAGTTCTTC CASRDRLGSYNEQFF
TRBJ2-4 TRBV7-9 NA NA TGTGCCAGCAGCTTAGTTCCAGGGTCCAAAAACATTCAGTACTTC CASSLVPGSKNIQYF
TRBJ1-1 TRBV29-1 NA few TGCAGCGTTGCCCCGGCCGCCTGGGCTTTCTTT CSVAPAAWAFF
TRBJ2-3 TRBV29-1 TRBD2 once TGCAGCGTCCAGGGGGGACTAGCGGGGGCAGCAGATACGCAGTATTTT CSVQGGLAGAADTQYF
TRBJ1-5 TRBV29-1 NA NA TGCAGCGTTTCTCCAGGGACCAGCAATCAGCCCCAGCATTTT CSVSPGTSNQPQHF
TRBJ2-3 TRBV5-1 NA NA TGCGCCAGCAGCCGCCGGACTCCCAGCGCAGATACGCAGTATTTT CASSRRTPSADTQYF
TRBJ2-7 TRBV2 NA NA TGTGCCAGCAGTGTATATCACGAGCAGTACTTC CASSVYHEQYF
TRBJ1-2 TRBV14 NA NA TGTGCCAGCAGCCAGAGTCAAGCCCTCGGCTACACCTTC CASSQSQALGYTF
TRBJ1-5 TRBV7-9 NA NA TGTGCCAGCAGCTTAGGGGCGGATCAGCCCCAGCATTTT CASSLGADQPQHF
TRBJ2-7 TRBV29-1 TRBD1 NA TGCAGCGTGATGGGACAGTACGGAAGGGAGCAGTACTTC CSVMGQYGREQYF
TRBJ1-1 TRBV2 NA NA TGTGCCAGCAGTGCCATGGGGGTGGGGAGCACTGAAGCTTTCTTT CASSAMGVGSTEAFF
TRBJ1-2 TRBV2 TRBD1 NA TGTGCCAGCGGCATACAGGGGGGTGGCTACACCTTC CASGIQGGGYTF
TRBJ2-7 TRBV6-5 TRBD1 few TGTGCCAGCAGGCCGGGACAGGCAGTCTCCTACGAGCAGTACTTC CASRPGQAVSYEQYF
TRBJ1-1 TRBV30 NA NA TGTGCCTGGAGTCCACGCGGAGTTAATACTGAAGCTTTCTTT CAWSPRGVNTEAFF
TRBJ1-2 TRBV9 TRBD1 NA TGTGCCAGCAGCGTAGGGGCAGGGGGCTATGGCTACACCTTC CASSVGAGGYGYTF
TRBJ2-7 TRBV7-3 NA NA TGTGCCAGCAGCACAACAGGAGACTACGAGCAGTACTTC CASSTTGDYEQYF
TRBJ2-3 TRBV13 TRBD2 NA TGTGCCAGCAGCCTGCGGACTAGCGGGTCCATAGGCACAGATACGCAGTATTTT CASSLRTSGSIGTDTQYF
TRBJ2-4 TRBV30 NA NA TGTGCCTGGAGTGTACTTCGAGGGGGGATTCAGTACTTC CAWSVLRGGIQYF
TRBJ2-5 TRBV10-3 NA NA TGTGCCATCAGTGAGGTATTCCAAGAGACCCAGTACTTC CAISEVFQETQYF
TRBJ1-2 TRBV30 TRBD1 NA TGTGCCTGGAAGTCTCAGGGGGCGATCTATGGCTACACCTTC CAWKSQGAIYGYTF
TRBJ2-5 TRBV14 NA NA TGTGCCAGCAGCCAAGATGGAGGTTCACAAGAGACCCAGTACTTC CASSQDGGSQETQYF
TRBJ2-1 TRBV9 TRBD1 few TGTGCCAGCAGCGTTGGGACAGTCAGTAGGGGTGAGCAGTTCTTC CASSVGTVSRGEQFF
TRBJ1-2 TRBV29-1 NA NA TGCAGCACTCGGGTGACTGACTATGGCTACACCTTC CSTRVTDYGYTF
TRBJ1-2 TRBV5-4 TRBD1 NA TGTGCCAGCAGCACGGGACAGCCACGCGGGGGCTACACCTTC CASSTGQPRGGYTF
TRBJ2-6 TRBV6-5 NA few TGTGCCAGCAGTCGCTCTGGGGCCAACGTCCTGACTTTC CASSRSGANVLTF
TRBJ2-7 TRBV30 NA NA TGTGCCTGGGGCACCTACGAGCAGTACTTC CAWGTYEQYF
TRBJ2-7 TRBV27 TRBD1 NA TGTGCCAGCAGTACATACAGGGGTGCCTACGAGCAGTACTTC CASSTYRGAYEQYF